A single sample gave rise to the 18 T cell receptor beta chains below, sequenced in a study of blood T cell repertoires in COVID-19 (TCRdb year 2020). Library construction relied on the immunoSEQ multiplex PCR assay. This is the immuneACCESS table as TCRdb keeps it, with only in-frame sequences that have V and J called. A part of the clones is gone; compared with another copy, unresolved V genes explain less than half, and the rest is unexplained. The sample has about 240,000 clones on record, about 82% of them singletons. The top ten clones comprise 12% of the sample. Sequenced sample: peripheral blood. Receptors originate from an elderly man with acute or convalescent COVID-19.

This chain joins TRBV27 and TRBJ1-3; D is possibly TRBD1 (5 bases). V lost 8 bases and J lost 3, with 11 bases in between. The CDR3 runs 13 residues. Germline assignment: CDR1 MNHEY and CDR2 SMNVEV (reference sequence). The CDR3 nucleotides are TGTGCCAGCGGAAGGGGTAGTGGAAACACCATATATTTT. This sequence encodes CASGRGSGNTIYF.

CDR3 in DNA: TGTGCCAGCAGCAACTCTCCGAATCAGCCCCAGCATTTT. It translates to CASSNSPNQPQHF. The V and J genes are TRBV27 and TRBJ1-5; D is ambiguous. Germline V lookup: CDR1 MNHEY, CDR2 SMNVEV (reference sequence). Deletions cut 6 bases from V and 4 bases from J, with 10 bases between. The CDR3 covers 13 residues.

The chain employs TRBV28 and TRBJ1-5; D remains unclear. Germline V gives CDR1 MDHEN, CDR2 SYDVKM. The CDR3 is made up of 14 amino acids. V lost 2 bases to trimming and J lost 6 bases, with 11 bases between them. The CDR3 DNA follows: TGTGCCAGCAGTTTAGTGGACGGAGGTCAGCCCCAGCATTTT. Translated, it gives CASSLVDGGQPQHF.

This clone was counted once. This CDR3 reads CASRKTGASGNTIYF. CDR3 nucleotides: TGTGCCAGCAGAAAGACAGGAGCTTCTGGAAACACCATATATTTT. The V and J genes are TRBV11-2 and TRBJ1-3; possible D gene TRBD1, 6 bases. The CDR3 is 15 residues long. V lost 6 bases to trimming and J lost 1 base, with 13 bases between them. Germline CDR1 reads SGHAT; CDR2 reads FQNNGV.

V gene TRBV6-5 combines with J gene TRBJ2-1; D gene ambiguous. Deletions cut 6 bases from V and 9 bases from J, with 21 bases between. CDR3 size: 15 residues. The V gene's germline CDR1 is MNHEY and CDR2 SVGAGI. As DNA, the CDR3 is TGTGCCAGCAGACCCAACCCGACTGGTTACGGTGAGCAGTTCTTC. The encoded protein is CASRPNPTGYGEQFF.

The V gene is TRBV29-1, the J gene TRBJ2-1; 8 nucleotides align to TRBD1. The CDR3 spans 13 residues. CDR1 SQVTM and CDR2 ANQGSEA come from the germline V gene. Trimming took 5 bases from V and 6 from J; bases not matched to a gene: 6. DNA for the CDR3: TGCAGCGTTCCCGGACAGGGAAGCAATGAGCAGTTCTTC. This encodes CSVPGQGSNEQFF.

The chain carries TRBV19 and TRBJ2-1, with 16 bases lining up with TRBD2. Germline V lookup: CDR1 LNHDA, CDR2 SQIVND (reference sequence). After removal of 6 bases from V and 12 bases from J, the junction contained 14 bases not matched to a gene. CDR3 length: 17 residues. The CDR3 nucleotides read TGTGCCAGTAGCAATCTCAGGGGACTAGCGGGAGGGCCGGGGCAGTTCTTC. Protein product: CASSNLRGLAGGPGQFF.

The V call is TRBV5-1, the J call TRBJ2-3; 13 bases line up with TRBD2. CDR3 length: 15 residues. Germline V gene lookup returns CDR1 SGHRS and CDR2 YFSETQ. The junction had 5 bases not matched to a gene; V was cut back by 4 bases and J by 6 bases. The CDR3 nucleotides read TGCGCCAGCAGCGAACTAGCGGGAGGGCAGGATACGCAGTATTTT. Its protein is CASSELAGGQDTQYF.

The DNA for the CDR3 is TGTGCCAGCAGCCGGGGTGTCGGAAATTCACCCCTCCACTTT. Encoded protein: CASSRGVGNSPLHF. The J gene is TRBJ1-6, the V gene TRBV6-5; no reliable D call. The V gene's germline CDR1 is MNHEY and CDR2 SVGAGI. V gave up 6 bases and J gave up 7 bases, with 13 bases separating them. The CDR3 has 14 residues.

The chain has TRBV2 and TRBJ1-6; 11 nucleotides align to TRBD1. Trimming cost V 6 bases and J 7 bases; bases outside gene matches: 11. Germline lookup yields CDR1 SNHLY and CDR2 FYNNEI. The CDR3 is made up of 17 amino acids. CDR3 coding DNA: TGTGCCAGCAGCGGTGGGCCTGGGACAGGGGGAAATTCACCCCTCCACTTT. It is translated as CASSGGPGTGGNSPLHF.

The CDR3 DNA is TGTGCCAGCAGCTTGGGGGGGAGGTCTGAAGCTTTCTTT. Its translation is CASSLGGRSEAFF. The rearrangement links TRBV5-4 to TRBJ1-1, with a weak D call TRBD1 (5 bases). The V end lost 0 bases, the J end lost 6 bases, and 9 bases lay between the germline ends. The CDR3 is made up of 13 amino acids. Germline V CDR1 and CDR2: SGHNT, YYREEE (reference sequence).

This chain joins TRBV27 and TRBJ2-7; no firm D call. CDR1 and CDR2 from the germline V gene are MNHEY and SMNVEV (reference sequence). The ends were cut back, 7 bases at V and 0 bases at J, with 10 bases in the middle. This CDR3 spans 13 amino acids. The CDR3, as DNA: TGTGCCAGCACCCGGTCGAGCTCCTACGAGCAGTACTTC. Translated, it gives CASTRSSSYEQYF.

The J gene is TRBJ1-1, the V gene TRBV3-1 (or the pseudogene TRBV3-2), with D perhaps matching TRBD1 (6 bases). The CDR3 runs 15 residues. Germline V CDR1 and CDR2: LGHDT, YNNKEL (reference sequence). Deletions cut 1 base from V and 4 bases from J, with 13 bases between. The CDR3 protein is CASSQARGSVTEAFF. The CDR3, as DNA: TGTGCCAGCAGCCAAGCAAGGGGGAGCGTCACTGAAGCTTTCTTT.

The chain is built from TRBV7-9 and TRBJ2-1, with 10 bases lining up with TRBD1. Germline CDR1 SEHNR, CDR2 FQNEAQ (reference sequence). The CDR3 extends over 16 amino acids. The J segment lost 6 bases and the V segment lost 4 bases, leaving 9 bases of the junction unmatched. The CDR3 nucleotides are TGTGCCAGCAGCTACCCGGGACAGGGGTTAAGCAATGAGCAGTTCTTC. Translating gives CASSYPGQGLSNEQFF.

The CDR3 loop is CASSEYRGNSPLHF. The CDR3 coding sequence is TGTGCCAGCAGTGAATACAGGGGCAATTCACCCCTCCACTTT. This chain links TRBV6-4 with TRBJ1-6, with 7 bases matching TRBD1. CDR1 is MRHNA and CDR2 is SNTAGT in the germline V gene. The CDR3 extends over 14 amino acids. V lost 3 bases to trimming and J lost 7 bases; unmatched junction nucleotides: 3.

The V call is TRBV6-6, the J call TRBJ1-2; unclear D gene. From germline, CDR1 is MNHNY and CDR2 SVGAGI (reference sequence). The CDR3 spans 14 residues. Between the trimmed V and J ends, which lost 5 bases and 4 bases, there was a span of 14 bases. CDR3 sequence reads: CASSQLAGPYGYTF. CDR3 bases: TGTGCCAGCAGTCAATTGGCAGGCCCCTATGGCTACACCTTC.

The chain has TRBV11-3 and TRBJ2-1; D gene uncertain. V gave up 0 bases and J gave up 6 bases, with 6 bases separating them. From germline, CDR1 is SGHNT and CDR2 YENEEA. This CDR3 comprises 13 residues. The DNA for the CDR3 is TGTGCCAGCAGCTTAGATACTATCAATGAGCAGTTCTTC. This gives the protein CASSLDTINEQFF.

The rearrangement links TRBV29-1 to TRBJ2-6; D gene ambiguous. CDR3 size: 16 residues. The germline CDR1 and CDR2 sequences are SQVTM and ANQGSEA. V gave up 7 bases and J gave up 0 bases, with 16 bases separating them. The CDR3 is CSARVETVSGANVLTF. In DNA, the CDR3 is TGCAGCGCTAGAGTAGAAACCGTCTCTGGGGCCAACGTCCTGACTTTC. The whole variable domain, remainder taken from reference TRBV29-1 and TRBJ2-6, is SAVISQKPSRDICQRGTSLTIQCQVDSQVTMMFWYRQQPGQSLTLIATANQGSEATYESGFVIDKFPISRPNLTFSTLTVSNMSPEDSSIYLCSARVETVSGANVLTFGAGSRLTVL.